This T cell receptor (beta chain) comes out of a study of early stage breast cancer tumors. From germline, CDR1 is MNHEY and CDR2 SVGAGI. Trimming removed 6 bases at V and 7 bases at J, with 16 bases between. The CDR3 totals 14 residues. The assay was immunoSEQ multiplex PCR, and TCRdb's table has in-frame clones only and misses some. The sample holds tens of thousands of clones; more than 65% are singletons and the top ten take about 3.6%. Sequencing was performed on blood. This receptor was obtained from a person between 60 and 70 years old with breast cancer. The J gene is TRBJ1-5, the V gene TRBV6-5, with a possible D match to TRBD1 (6 bases). Here the CDR3 DNA reads TGTGCCAGCAGCTTCCGGCAGGGGCTCCAGCCCCAGCATTTT. It is translated as CASSFRQGLQPQHF.